This TCR beta chain was recorded in a study of blood T cell repertoires in COVID-19. Study context: Acute and convalescent COVID-19 specimens originated in the United States, Italy and Spain. T cells, B-cell-depleted T cells, or PBMCs provided the cDNA or gDNA that served as material.

The authors' processing: Reference gene primers were amplified, and this amplification served to estimate nucleated cell counts. Assay: immunoSEQ multiplex PCR; the TCRdb copy retains only in-frame clones and omits some. V, J and clone size reflect that table, while D and trimming were determined from the DNA. The data show 190,000 or so clones, roughly four fifths seen once. The length of the CDR3 is 14 residues. CDR1 and CDR2 (germline): MNHEY, SVGAGI. V shed 2 bases and J shed 3 bases, with 10 bases lying between them. The receptor was derived from a human donor with acute or convalescent COVID-19. The donor label of this sample is uncertain. Sample: peripheral blood. The J gene is TRBJ1-2, the V gene TRBV6-5; the D gene is possibly TRBD1 (6 bases). The CDR3: CASSYRRTDYGYTF. The CDR3, as DNA: TGTGCCAGCAGTTACCGACGGACAGACTATGGCTACACCTTC.